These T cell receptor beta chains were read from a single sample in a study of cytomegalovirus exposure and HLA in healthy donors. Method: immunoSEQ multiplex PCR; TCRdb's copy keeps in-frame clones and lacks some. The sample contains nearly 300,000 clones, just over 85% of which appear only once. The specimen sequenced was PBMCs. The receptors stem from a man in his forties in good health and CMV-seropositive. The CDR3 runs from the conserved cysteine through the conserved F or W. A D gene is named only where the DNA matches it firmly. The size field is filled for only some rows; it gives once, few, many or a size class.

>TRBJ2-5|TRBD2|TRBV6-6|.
TGTGCCAGCAGGGCAACCGGGACTATGGAGACCCAGTACTTC
CASRATGTMETQYF
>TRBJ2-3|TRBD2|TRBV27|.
TGTGCCAGCAGTTTCTCAAGACTAGCGACGGATACGCAGTATTTT
CASSFSRLATDTQYF
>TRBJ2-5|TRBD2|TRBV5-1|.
TGCGCCAGCAGCTTAAGCGACTTAGCGGGAGGGCCCCGGGAGACCCAGTACTTC
CASSLSDLAGGPRETQYF
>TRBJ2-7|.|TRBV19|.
TGTGCCAGTAGTGTCAGGGCTGGAGAGCAGTACTTC
CASSVRAGEQYF
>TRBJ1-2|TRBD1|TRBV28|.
TGTGCCAGCAGCCGACAGGGGGGGTATGGCTACACCTTC
CASSRQGGYGYTF
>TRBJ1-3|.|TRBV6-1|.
TGTGCCAGCAGTGAAGCATGGGGCAGGTACTTCTCTGGAAACACCATATATTTT
CASSEAWGRYFSGNTIYF
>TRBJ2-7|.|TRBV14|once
TGTGCCAGCAGCCAAGTAGGGGGGGCACTCTCCTACGAGCAGTACTTC
CASSQVGGALSYEQYF
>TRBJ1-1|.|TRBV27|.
TGTGCCAGCAGTTTACTCAATCCGGGACAAGGGAACACTGAAGCTTTCTTT
CASSLLNPGQGNTEAFF
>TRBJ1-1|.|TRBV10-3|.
TGTGCCATCAGTGAGCTCATGGGGCAGGGAGGCACTGAAGCTTTCTTT
CAISELMGQGGTEAFF
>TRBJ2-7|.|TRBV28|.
TGTGCCAGCAGTCGGCAGGGGCGCTCCTACGAGCAGTACTTC
CASSRQGRSYEQYF
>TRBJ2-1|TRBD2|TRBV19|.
TGTGCCAGTAATGGGCTAGCGGGCGATGAGCAGTTCTTC
CASNGLAGDEQFF
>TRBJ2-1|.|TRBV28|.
TGTGCCAGCAGTTTAACGGACCAGGGTAGCGGACCCTACAATGAGCAGTTCTTC
CASSLTDQGSGPYNEQFF
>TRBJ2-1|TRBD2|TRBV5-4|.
TGTGCCAGCAGCTCGCCGGGACTAGGGAATGAGCAGTTCTTC
CASSSPGLGNEQFF
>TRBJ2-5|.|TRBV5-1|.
TGCGCCAGCAGCTTGGCAGGGGCCCAAGAGACCCAGTACTTC
CASSLAGAQETQYF
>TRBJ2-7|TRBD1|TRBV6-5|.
TGTGCCAGCAGTTACGGGACAGGACCCGAGCAGTACTTC
CASSYGTGPEQYF
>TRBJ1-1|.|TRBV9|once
TGTGCCAGCAGCGCCGGAACGGGGGGAATCACTGAAGCTTTCTTT
CASSAGTGGITEAFF
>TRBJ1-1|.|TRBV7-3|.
TGTGCCAGCAGCCTCAGGGGCGACACTGAAGCTTTCTTT
CASSLRGDTEAFF
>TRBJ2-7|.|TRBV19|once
TGTGCCAGTAGTCCAGGTCGGGAGCAGTACTTC
CASSPGREQYF
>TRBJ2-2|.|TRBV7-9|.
TGTGCCAGCAGCTTAGCCTGGACAGCCGGGGAGCTGTTTTTT
CASSLAWTAGELFF
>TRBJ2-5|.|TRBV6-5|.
TGTGCCAGCAGTAGAGGAGGACTTCAAGAGACCCAGTACTTC
CASSRGGLQETQYF
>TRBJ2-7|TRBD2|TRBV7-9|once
TGTGCCAGCCGGACTAGCGAGATCGGCGAGCAGTACTTC
CASRTSEIGEQYF
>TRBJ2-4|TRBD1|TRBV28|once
TGTGCCAGCAGTTTTGAGGGACAGGGAAAGTACTTC
CASSFEGQGKYF
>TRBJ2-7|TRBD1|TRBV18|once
TGTGCCAGCTCACTTGAGACAGGGGCCGGCTCCTACGAGCAGTACTTC
CASSLETGAGSYEQYF
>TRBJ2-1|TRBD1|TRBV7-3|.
TGTGCCAGCAGCTTAGGACAGGGCGGGTACAATGAGCAGTTCTTC
CASSLGQGGYNEQFF
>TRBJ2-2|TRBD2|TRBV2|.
TGTGCCAGCAGTTTACCCGTCGGGCGGGAGGAGGGCACCGGGGAGCTGTTTTTT
CASSLPVGREEGTGELFF
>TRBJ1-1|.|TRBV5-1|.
TGCGCCAGCAGCTTGGATGGGGGCCCAACCCAAGAAGCTTTCTTT
CASSLDGGPTQEAFF
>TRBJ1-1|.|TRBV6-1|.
TGTGCCAGCAGTGAAGAATCAGGGTACACTGAAGCTTTCTTT
CASSEESGYTEAFF
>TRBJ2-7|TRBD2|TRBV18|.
TGTGCCAGCTCTCCGACTAGCGGGGGAACCTACGAGCAGTACTTC
CASSPTSGGTYEQYF
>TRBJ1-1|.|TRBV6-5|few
TGTGCCAGCAGCCGGGGAAACACTGAAGCTTTCTTT
CASSRGNTEAFF
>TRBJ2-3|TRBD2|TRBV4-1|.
TGCGCCAGCAGCCAAGATCCTAGCGGGAGTAGTACAGATACGCAGTATTTT
CASSQDPSGSSTDTQYF
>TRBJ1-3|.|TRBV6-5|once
TGTGCCAGCACCCAGACAGGACTCGGGGGAAACACCATATATTTT
CASTQTGLGGNTIYF
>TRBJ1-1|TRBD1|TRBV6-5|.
TGTGCCAGCAGTTACTCCGACAGGGGTGCTGAAGCTTTCTTT
CASSYSDRGAEAFF
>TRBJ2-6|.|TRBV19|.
TGTGCCAGTAGTACCACAGGGAGTGTCTTCGGGGCCAACGTCCTGACTTTC
CASSTTGSVFGANVLTF
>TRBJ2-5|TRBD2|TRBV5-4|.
TGTGCCAGCAGCTTAGGGGCTAGCGGAGTCCAAGAGACCCAGTACTTC
CASSLGASGVQETQYF
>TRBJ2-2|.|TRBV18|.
TGTGCCAGCTGTCCCCGAGACACCGGGGAGCTGTTTTTT
CASCPRDTGELFF
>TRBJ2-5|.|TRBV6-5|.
TGTGCCAGCAGTTACTCGCGGGGAGACCAAGAGACCCAGTACTTC
CASSYSRGDQETQYF
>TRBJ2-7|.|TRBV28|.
TGTGCCAGCAGTTTGGCGACAGTCGAGCAGTACTTC
CASSLATVEQYF
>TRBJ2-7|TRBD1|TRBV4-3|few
TGCGCCAGCAGCCAAAGGACAGGCCGCGAGCAGTACTTC
CASSQRTGREQYF
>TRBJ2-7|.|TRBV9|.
TGTGCCAGCAGCGTAGGGGCCTCCTACGAGCAGTACTTC
CASSVGASYEQYF
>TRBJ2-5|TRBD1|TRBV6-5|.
TGTACCGCACAGGGGGTGGACCAAGAGACCCAGTACTTC
CTAQGVDQETQYF
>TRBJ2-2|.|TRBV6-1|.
TGTGCCAGCAGAGACTTCGAAGGGGTAGCACAAGGGTTTTTT
CASRDFEGVAQGFF
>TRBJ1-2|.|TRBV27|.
TGTGCCAGCAGTTCTTGGGGCCCCCGGCGCTGGGGCTACACCTTC
CASSSWGPRRWGYTF
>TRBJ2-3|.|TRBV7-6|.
TGTGCCAGCAGCTTAGAGGGTGGGAGTCCAGATACGCAGTATTTT
CASSLEGGSPDTQYF
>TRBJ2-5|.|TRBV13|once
TGTGCCAGCAGCTTACGAGTCCAAGAGACCCAGTACTTC
CASSLRVQETQYF
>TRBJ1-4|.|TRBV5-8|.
TGTGCCAGCAGCTTGGGGGGCCGGCCGGATGAAAAACTGTTTTTT
CASSLGGRPDEKLFF
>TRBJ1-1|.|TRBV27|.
TGTGCCAGCAGTTATGGCAGGGCGAACACTGAAGCTTTCTTT
CASSYGRANTEAFF
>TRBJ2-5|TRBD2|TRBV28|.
TGTGCCAGCAGTTTCGCGGGAGTGGAGACCCAGTACTTC
CASSFAGVETQYF
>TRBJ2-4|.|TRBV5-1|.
TGCGCCAGCAGCATGGACCCACTGGGCGGGGTGAAAAACATTCAGTACTTC
CASSMDPLGGVKNIQYF
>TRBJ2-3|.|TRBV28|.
TGTGCCAGCAGTTTTGGACACACCGATACGCAGTATTTT
CASSFGHTDTQYF
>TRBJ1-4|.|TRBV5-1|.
TGCGCCAGCAGCTCTACAGGGTTAGGCGAAAAACTGTTTTTT
CASSSTGLGEKLFF
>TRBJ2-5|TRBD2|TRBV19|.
TGTGCCAGTAGTATGAGCGGGAACGGAGAGACCCAGTACTTC
CASSMSGNGETQYF
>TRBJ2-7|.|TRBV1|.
TGCACCAGCAGCCAAGGAGAGGTAGCGGCCCCTTCCTACGAGCAGTACTTC
CTSSQGEVAAPSYEQYF